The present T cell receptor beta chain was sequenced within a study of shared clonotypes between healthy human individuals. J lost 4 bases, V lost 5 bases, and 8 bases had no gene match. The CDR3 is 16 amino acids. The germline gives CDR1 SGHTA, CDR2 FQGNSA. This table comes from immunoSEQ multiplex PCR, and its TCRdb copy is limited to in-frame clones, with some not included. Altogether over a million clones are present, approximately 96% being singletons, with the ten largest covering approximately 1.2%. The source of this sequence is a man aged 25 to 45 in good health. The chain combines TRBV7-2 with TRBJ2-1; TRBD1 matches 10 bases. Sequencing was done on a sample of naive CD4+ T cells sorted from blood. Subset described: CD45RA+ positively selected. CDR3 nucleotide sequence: TGTGCCAGCAGCCACCCGGGACAGGGGCCTTACAATGAGCAGTTCTTC. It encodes CASSHPGQGPYNEQFF. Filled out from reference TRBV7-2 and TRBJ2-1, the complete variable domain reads GAGVSQSPSNKVTEKGKDVELRCDPISGHTALYWYRQSLGQGLEFLIYFQGNSAPDKSGLPSDRFSAERTGGSVSTLTIQRTQQEDSAVYLCASSHPGQGPYNEQFFGPGTRLTVL.